The rows below give T cell receptor beta chains drawn from one sample of a study of identical twins. TCRdb itself ran the 5' RACE reads through MiXCR, one entry per CDR3 protein. The sample lists fewer than 900,000 distinct CDR3 sequences; over 20% were seen once. These sequences were also reported in another study, on T cells expressing NK-cell markers.

Specimen: PBMCs. These receptors were obtained from a woman between 18 and 30 years old in good health. Each CDR3 is given without its conserved first and last residue. Rows give clone size only sometimes, using once, few, many, or a class for an expanded clone.

V gene,clone size,CDR3 protein
TRBV7-9,.,ASSLEGAGALMKTQY
TRBV20-1,few,SATTSGISSGANVLT
TRBV12-5,.,ASGHSDKSYGYT
TRBV4-1,.,ASSYRSETEAF
TRBV20-1,.,SATQGRHEQF
TRBV20-1,.,SADLGGVEAF
TRBV29-1,.,SGMTGVGGELF
TRBV7-6,.,ASSQTSGYQETQY
TRBV7-3,few,ASSPGHLANTEAF
TRBV9,.,ASSVDGGAGTDTQY
TRBV20-1,few,RGGQEVGGYT
TRBV23-1,few,ASSQAGVTENTEAF
TRBV5-1,.,ASRIAGFTDTQY
TRBV7-8,few,ASSLARTSGRTDTQY
TRBV12-3/TRBV12-4,few,ASSLRFYRGSERH
TRBV6-5,few,ASSSTRGLLLDTQY
TRBV27,many,ASSHGGYTGELF
TRBV29-1,.,SVYPRRGRPLLAKNIQY
TRBV7-9,once,ASSRLHRDLEQY
TRBV30,.,AWSVHPSNKY
TRBV30,few,AWSTFYEQY
TRBV20-1,few,SAISPKSNTEAF
TRBV7-2,.,ASSLGSAGATQY
TRBV5-4,few,ASSRRDSNPSEQY
TRBV20-1,few,SAHLRGLTDTQY
TRBV10-3,few,AISTTSSGSTDTQY
TRBV6-1,.,ASLREEGAFGSLGYT
TRBV2,.,ASSVRDSLY
TRBV29-1,few,SVLVVQGGEAF
TRBV29-1,few,SVSGRTSGANVLT
TRBV2,few,ASYLGRRIPNEQF
TRBV20-1,.,SASPRLAGSYNEQF
TRBV5-6,few,ASSLGLTGYEQY
TRBV19,.,ASSRHTLDSHEQF
TRBV6-5,few,ASSHRDRGTYEQY
TRBV19,.,ASSPKPSGEDTDTQY
TRBV29-1,few,SVTGHLTDTQY
TRBV7-8,.,ASSGRAGGEKLF
TRBV9,.,ASSYEGVGYGYT
TRBV20-1,.,SASGTGTNTQY
TRBV20-1,few,SARDHGANTDTQY
TRBV5-6,.,ASSLGRWGNEQF
TRBV9,.,ASSAGGYSGANVLT
TRBV20-1,few,SAPTGYGNQPQH
TRBV5-5,few,ASSATDRDDVALH
TRBV12-3/TRBV12-4,many,ASTSQAEKYNEQF
TRBV20-1,few,SAPGRDGYT
TRBV29-1,few,SVDNWRGTREQF
TRBV7-9,many,ASSLRAEGDTQY
TRBV4-1,many,ASSRGGLAGIGDTQY
TRBV10-3,.,AHMGPNYGYT
TRBV5-1,once,ASSSDLMNTEAF
TRBV12-3/TRBV12-4,many,ASSQDRAFGYT
TRBV20-1,few,SAMTELRGYT
TRBV7-9,.,ASMGDAFAGYT
TRBV2,.,ASSEEVGTEQF
TRBV7-9,.,ASSLTSGGPSYEQY
TRBV12-3/TRBV12-4,many,ASSRLDEQY
TRBV5-1,.,ASSLVLGLSDNEQF
TRBV12-3/TRBV12-4,.,ASSRSGRAVETQY